This paragraph reports one T cell receptor (beta chain). The antigen is not known. The data derive from a study of cytomegalovirus exposure and HLA in healthy donors. Study-level background: Later, an analysis reported that the 120 or so validation repertoires had used the same platform as the approximately 630 first-cohort repertoires. Whole-study findings and limits: Three CMV-associated chains proved CMV antigen-specific in vitro. Reports indicated that the classifier achieved high specificity and sensitivity in diagnosing cytomegalovirus status. The study flagged some 180 TCR beta chains as cytomegalovirus-associated.

The CDR3 has 15 residues. CDR1 SGHTA and CDR2 FQGNSA come from the germline V gene. The V end was cut by 1 base, the J end by 1 base, with 10 bases between. Generated by immunoSEQ multiplex PCR, the TCRdb table keeps only in-frame clones and is missing some. The table has roughly 140,000 clones, approximately 90% seen once. The chain links TRBV7-2 to TRBJ1-1; the D is unclear. Material: PBMCs. The clonotype originates from a man aged 18 to 30 in good health and CMV-seronegative. CDR3 nucleotide sequence: TGTGCCAGCAGCTTAGACCCAGGAGGGAACACTGAAGCTTTCTTT. The encoded protein is CASSLDPGGNTEAFF. Full variable domain (missing parts from reference TRBV7-2 and TRBJ1-1): GAGVSQSPSNKVTEKGKDVELRCDPISGHTALYWYRQSLGQGLEFLIYFQGNSAPDKSGLPSDRFSAERTGGSVSTLTIQRTQQEDSAVYLCASSLDPGGNTEAFFGQGTRLTVV.